A single TCR beta chain is shown here with its context. From the PCR reads, TCRdb re-called clones with MiXCR. The repertoire holds 3,900 or so clones, under 45% seen once, with 45% to 55% in the top ten. The CDR3 runs to 14 residues. Germline CDR1 MDHEN, CDR2 SYDVKM. The ends were cut back, 5 bases at V and 5 bases at J, with 12 bases in the middle. This specimen comes from a study of metastatic and nonmetastatic thyroid tumors. Thyroid surgery had not been preceded by any treatment in any patient. The source material was adjacent normal tissue. The TCR comes from a male donor with papillary thyroid cancer or a benign thyroid nodule (not recorded which). Some clones in this sample may be carry-over from other donors' samples. The chain uses TRBV28 and TRBJ2-2; possible D gene TRBD1, 6 bases. The CDR3 DNA sequence: TGTGCCAGCAGTCTCCGGGACAAGACCGGGGAGCTGTTTTTT. Its protein product is CASSLRDKTGELFF.